These 26 T cell receptor beta chains originate from one sample sequenced in a study of blood T cell repertoires in COVID-19. The assay was immunoSEQ multiplex PCR, and TCRdb's table has in-frame clones only and misses some. The sample lists about 98,000 clones; around 82% were seen once. Sequenced sample: peripheral blood. These receptors came from a man between 70 and 80 years old with active or convalescent COVID-19.

The chain links TRBV19 to TRBJ1-1; tentative D call: TRBD1 (5 bases). Germline V gives CDR1 LNHDA, CDR2 SQIVND (reference sequence). V was trimmed by 11 bases and J by 2 bases, leaving 12 bases between them. The CDR3 is 12 residues long. The CDR3 region has the DNA TGTGCCGTGGCGGGGGTTAACACTGAAGCTTTCTTT. It translates to CAVAGVNTEAFF.

This rearrangement joins TRBV5-4 to TRBJ1-4, with 7 nucleotides matching TRBD1. The V gene's germline CDR1 is SGHNT and CDR2 YYREEE (reference sequence). The CDR3 length is 14 residues. After removal of 5 bases from V and 5 bases from J, the junction contained 6 bases not matched to a gene. The chain's CDR3 is CASRGDSPNEKLFF. Here the CDR3 DNA reads TGTGCCAGCAGAGGGGACAGCCCCAATGAAAAACTGTTTTTT.

This chain connects TRBV27 to TRBJ2-7; TRBD1 agrees at 9 bases. The germline CDR1 and CDR2 sequences are MNHEY and SMNVEV (reference sequence). Unmatched junction bases numbered 3, after V lost 0 bases and J lost 3 bases. The CDR3 contains 15 residues. The CDR3 region has the DNA TGTGCCAGCAGTTTATCGACAGGGGGTAACTACGAGCAGTACTTC. The encoded protein is CASSLSTGGNYEQYF.

The V call is TRBV5-5, the J call TRBJ2-1; 11 nucleotides line up with TRBD2. Trimming took 4 bases from V and 4 from J; bases not matched to a gene: 4. The germline gives CDR1 SGHKS, CDR2 YYEKEE (reference sequence). There are 15 residues in the CDR3. Written as DNA, the CDR3 is TGTGCCAGCAGCGCGGGACTAGCGGATTACAATGAGCAGTTCTTC. This encodes CASSAGLADYNEQFF.

The chain couples TRBV27 to TRBJ1-6; D is undetermined. The germline V and J ends were trimmed by 2 bases and 0 bases, with 8 bases remaining between them. CDR1 and CDR2 (germline): MNHEY, SMNVEV (reference sequence). The CDR3 covers 16 residues. The CDR3 coding sequence is TGTGCCAGCAGTTTAAACGGAGGCTCCTATAATTCACCCCTCCACTTT. Its protein product is CASSLNGGSYNSPLHF.

This chain links TRBV7-9 with TRBJ2-1, with 8 bases lining up with TRBD1. Germline V CDR1 and CDR2: SEHNR, FQNEAQ (reference sequence). V lost 5 bases and J lost 8; bases outside the gene matches: 5. This CDR3 is 13 amino acids long. The CDR3 sequence: CASSGQGRDEQFF. The CDR3 DNA reads as TGTGCCAGCAGCGGACAGGGAAGGGATGAGCAGTTCTTC.

About this clone itself: Germline is not matched at one junction end, which may reflect a read error. V and J are TRBV27 and TRBJ1-2; D uncertain. CDR3 length: 13 residues. The germline gives CDR1 MNHEY, CDR2 SMNVEV (reference sequence). CDR3: CASRARLGLCVPF. CDR3 nucleotide sequence: TGTGCCAGCAGAGCGCGCTTGGGTCTATGCGTCCCCTTC.

V is TRBV12-3 or TRBV12-4 and J is TRBJ1-2, with 11 positions matching TRBD1. This CDR3 is 13 amino acids long. J was trimmed by 8 bases and V by 5 bases; bases with no gene match: 4. Written as DNA, the CDR3 is TGTGCCAGCAGTCCGGACAGGGGGCGAGGCTACACCTTC. It codes for CASSPDRGRGYTF.

This clone was seen more than once but under ten times. CDR3 amino acids: CATSRDQYTEAFF. The CDR3 DNA reads as TGTGCCACCAGCAGAGACCAGTACACTGAAGCTTTCTTT. The V call is TRBV15, the J call TRBJ1-1; D is unclear. CDR1 LNHNV and CDR2 YYDKDF come from the germline V gene (reference sequence). There are 13 residues in the CDR3. The V gene lost 0 bases and the J gene lost 3 bases, with 5 bases spanning the gap.

The V and J genes are TRBV3-1 (or the pseudogene TRBV3-2) and TRBJ2-3; a weak D match, TRBD1 (5 bases). Trimming stripped 4 bases from V and 7 bases from J, with 18 bases between. CDR1 LGHDT and CDR2 YNNKEL come from the germline V gene (reference sequence). The CDR3 is made up of 15 amino acids. CDR3 residues: CASSRQTEPHHTQYF. The DNA of the CDR3 is TGTGCCAGCAGCCGTCAGACAGAGCCCCATCATACGCAGTATTTT.

CDR3 protein: CASSPPTEGKPQHF. CDR3 DNA: TGTGCCAGCTCACCACCGACGGAGGGGAAGCCCCAGCATTTT. V gene TRBV18 combines with J gene TRBJ1-5, with a weak D call TRBD1 (5 bases). The CDR3 runs 14 residues. The ends were cut back, 0 bases at V and 8 bases at J, with 11 bases in the middle. Germline assignment: CDR1 KGHSH and CDR2 LQKENI.

Notes on this clone: Germline and junction disagree at one end, which may indicate a read error. This rearrangement joins TRBV7-7 to TRBJ2-2, with 7 bases fitting TRBD1. This CDR3 contains 14 residues. The germline gives CDR1 SSHAT, CDR2 FNYEAQ (reference sequence). CDR3 in amino acids: CASSFDRAAGELFF. In DNA form, the CDR3 reads TGTGCTAGCAGCTTCGACAGGGCGGCCGGGGAGCTGTTTTTT. Filled out from reference TRBV7-7 and TRBJ2-2, the complete variable domain reads GAGVSQSPRYKVTKRGQDVTLRCDPISSHATLYWYQQALGQGPEFLTYFNYEAQPDKSGLPSDRFSAERPEGSISTLTIQRTEQRDSAMYRCASSFDRAAGELFFGEGSRLTVL.

The chain employs TRBV3-1 (or the pseudogene TRBV3-2) and TRBJ2-3; 15 positions match TRBD2. CDR1 and CDR2 from the germline V gene are LGHDT and YNNKEL (reference sequence). CDR3 length equals 17 residues. V trimming: 4 bases; J trimming: 3 bases; junction bases outside the gene matches: 5. Here the CDR3 reads CASSLWTSGGATDTQYF. As DNA, the CDR3 is TGTGCCAGCAGCCTTTGGACTAGCGGGGGGGCGACAGATACGCAGTATTTT.

The chain recombines TRBV11-3 with TRBJ1-5; D is possibly TRBD1 (6 bases). The CDR3 has 17 residues. Germline V lookup: CDR1 SGHNT, CDR2 YENEEA. Trimming pared 5 bases from V and 0 bases from J, leaving 17 bases between. CDR3 region: CASSLTSGEHSNQPQHF. The CDR3 nucleotides are TGTGCCAGCAGCCTAACATCAGGGGAGCATAGCAATCAGCCCCAGCATTTT.

V gene TRBV24-1 combines with J gene TRBJ2-2; no definite D call. Trimming removed 1 base from V and 7 bases from J, with 3 bases in between. In germline, CDR1 is KGHDR, CDR2 SFDVKD. This CDR3 has 12 residues. The CDR3 region has the DNA TGTGCCACCAGTGATTTCTTCGGGGAGCTGTTTTTT. It is translated as CATSDFFGELFF.

The V gene is TRBV11-2, the J gene TRBJ2-7; weak D call: TRBD1 (6 bases). CDR1 and CDR2 from the germline V gene are SGHAT and FQNNGV. V was shortened by 6 bases and J by 5 bases, with 11 bases between the two germline ends. CDR3 length: 12 amino acids. The CDR3 loop reads CASRSTGHEQYF. The DNA of the CDR3 is TGTGCCAGCAGGTCTACAGGGCACGAGCAGTACTTC.

This chain uses TRBV10-3 with TRBJ2-2; possibly TRBD1 for D (5 bases). Looked up from germline, CDR1 is ENHRY and CDR2 is SYGVKD. The CDR3 runs to 14 residues. With 6 bases removed from V and 2 bases from J, the gap between germline ends came to 10 bases. The CDR3 loop is CAISLGVNTGELFF. CDR3 bases: TGTGCCATCAGCTTAGGGGTAAACACCGGGGAGCTGTTTTTT.

This sequence joins TRBV30 and TRBJ1-5; D is undetermined. Germline CDR1 is GTSNPN and CDR2 is SVGIG (reference sequence). V was pared by 0 bases and J by 6 bases, with 9 bases between. This CDR3 is 13 amino acids long. CDR3 DNA sequence: TGTGCCTGGAGTGTAGCGGGGAGTCAGCCCCAGCATTTT. It is translated as CAWSVAGSQPQHF.

The chain joins TRBV5-4 to TRBJ2-7; D may be TRBD2 (6 bases). The V gene lost 2 bases and the J gene lost 2 bases, with 8 bases spanning the gap. The germline V gene encodes CDR1 SGHNT and CDR2 YYREEE (reference sequence). The CDR3 totals 13 residues. The CDR3 protein is CASSLGGTYEQYF. In nucleotides, the CDR3 is TGTGCCAGCAGCTTAGGAGGGACCTACGAGCAGTACTTC.

The V and J genes are TRBV19 and TRBJ2-7; weak D call: TRBD1 (6 bases). V dropped 5 bases and J dropped 0 bases, with 14 bases sitting between them. Germline V gives CDR1 LNHDA, CDR2 SQIVND (reference sequence). The CDR3 loop spans 15 amino acids. The CDR3 spells CASSSDRTGSYEQYF. The CDR3 DNA reads TGTGCCAGTAGTTCCGACAGGACCGGCTCCTACGAGCAGTACTTC.

The rearrangement uses TRBV5-1 and TRBJ2-7, with D uncertain. Trimming shortened V by 1 base and J by 1 base, and 15 bases separated the two germline ends. Germline V CDR1 and CDR2: SGHRS, YFSETQ. The CDR3 sequence is 16 residues long. This chain's CDR3 is CASSLSYMGPSYEQYF. In DNA, the CDR3 is TGCGCCAGCAGCTTGTCCTATATGGGCCCGTCCTACGAGCAGTACTTC. The full variable domain, in which reference TRBV5-1 and TRBJ2-7 provide the parts outside the CDR3, is KAGVTQTPRYLIKTRGQQVTLSCSPISGHRSVSWYQQTPGQGLQFLFEYFSETQRNKGNFPGRFSGRQFSNSRSEMNVSTLELGDSALYLCASSLSYMGPSYEQYFGPGTRLTVT.

This clone is a singleton in its sample. The chain is built from TRBV10-3 and TRBJ1-1; D call uncertain. Trimming removed 7 bases from V and 4 bases from J, with 16 bases in between. Germline CDR1 and CDR2: ENHRY and SYGVKD. This CDR3 region has 14 residues. CDR3 DNA: TGTGCCATCACCCCCGACTACCGTGGCACTGAAGCTTTCTTT. This gives the protein CAITPDYRGTEAFF.

The chain combines TRBV29-1 with TRBJ1-2, with D unresolved. Trimming shortened V by 5 bases and J by 7 bases, and 17 bases separated the two germline ends. Germline lookup yields CDR1 SQVTM and CDR2 ANQGSEA. This CDR3 comprises 13 residues. CDR3 nucleotides: TGCAGCGTTTGGTTTCCGGGGTCTAGTGGCTACACCTTC. This sequence encodes CSVWFPGSSGYTF.

CDR3 region: CASSLGTSGGRTDTQYF. The CDR3 nucleotides read TGTGCCAGCAGCCTCGGGACTAGCGGGGGCCGCACAGATACGCAGTATTTT. This sequence joins TRBV5-6 and TRBJ2-3; 14 bases map to TRBD2. V lost 4 bases and J lost 1; bases outside the gene matches: 5. The CDR3 contains 17 residues. Germline values: CDR1 SGHDT, CDR2 YYEEEE.

CDR3 DNA: TGTGCCAGCAGCTCGGACAGGGGTCGCACTGAAGCTTTCTTT. This translates into CASSSDRGRTEAFF. J is TRBJ1-1 and V is TRBV11-2, with 9 nucleotides matching TRBD1. With 4 bases clipped from V and 4 bases from J, the junction kept 4 bases outside the gene matches. This CDR3 region has 14 residues. Germline lookup yields CDR1 SGHAT and CDR2 FQNNGV. Full variable domain (missing parts from reference TRBV11-2 and TRBJ1-1): EAGVAQSPRYKIIEKRQSVAFWCNPISGHATLYWYQQILGQGPKLLIQFQNNGVVDDSQLPKDRFSAERLKGVDSTLKIQPAKLEDSAVYLCASSSDRGRTEAFFGQGTRLTVV.

The chain links TRBV9 to TRBJ1-2; D is possibly TRBD1 (6 bases). The V gene lost 2 bases and the J gene lost 4 bases, with 15 bases spanning the gap. This CDR3 contains 15 residues. Germline loops: CDR1 SGDLS, CDR2 YYNGEE. The CDR3 sequence is CASSVGGAQGYGYTF. The CDR3 DNA reads TGTGCCAGCAGCGTTGGGGGGGCGCAAGGCTATGGCTACACCTTC.